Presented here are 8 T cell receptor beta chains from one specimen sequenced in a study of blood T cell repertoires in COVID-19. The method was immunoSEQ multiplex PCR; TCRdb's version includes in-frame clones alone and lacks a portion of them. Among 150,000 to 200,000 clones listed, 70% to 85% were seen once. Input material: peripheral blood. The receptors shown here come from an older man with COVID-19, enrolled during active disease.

Here the CDR3 reads CASTSTGNYGYTF. The CDR3, as DNA: TGCGCCAGCACTTCAACAGGAAACTATGGCTACACCTTC. This sequence joins TRBV5-1 and TRBJ1-2; tentatively, D is TRBD1 (5 bases). Between the trimmed V and J ends, which lost 6 bases and 2 bases, there was a span of 11 bases. CDR1 is SGHRS and CDR2 is YFSETQ in the germline V gene. The CDR3 covers 13 residues.

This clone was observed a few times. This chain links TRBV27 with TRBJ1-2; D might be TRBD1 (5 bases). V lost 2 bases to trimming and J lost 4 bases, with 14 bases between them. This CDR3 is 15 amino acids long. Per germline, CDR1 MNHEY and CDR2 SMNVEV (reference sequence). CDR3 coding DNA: TGTGCCAGCAGTTTAAAGGGGCCCGGCATCTATGGCTACACCTTC. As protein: CASSLKGPGIYGYTF.

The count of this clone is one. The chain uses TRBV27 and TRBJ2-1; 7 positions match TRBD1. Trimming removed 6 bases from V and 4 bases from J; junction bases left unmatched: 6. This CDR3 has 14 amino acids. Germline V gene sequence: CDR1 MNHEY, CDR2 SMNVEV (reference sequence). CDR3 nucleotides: TGTGCCAGCAGACGGACAGGCACTTACAATGAGCAGTTCTTC. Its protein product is CASRRTGTYNEQFF.

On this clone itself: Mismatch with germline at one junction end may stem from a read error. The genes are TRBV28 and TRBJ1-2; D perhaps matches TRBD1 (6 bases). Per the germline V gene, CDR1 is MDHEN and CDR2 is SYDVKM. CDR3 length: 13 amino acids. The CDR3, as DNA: TGTGCCAGCGGTTTTACAGGGTTCGCTGGCTACACCTTC. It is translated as CASGFTGFAGYTF.

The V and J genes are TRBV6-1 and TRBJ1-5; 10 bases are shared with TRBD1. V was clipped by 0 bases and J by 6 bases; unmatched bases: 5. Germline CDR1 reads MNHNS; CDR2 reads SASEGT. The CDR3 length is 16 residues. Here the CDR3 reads CASSEASGQGSQPQHF. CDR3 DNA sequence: TGTGCCAGCAGTGAAGCCTCGGGACAGGGGAGTCAGCCCCAGCATTTT.

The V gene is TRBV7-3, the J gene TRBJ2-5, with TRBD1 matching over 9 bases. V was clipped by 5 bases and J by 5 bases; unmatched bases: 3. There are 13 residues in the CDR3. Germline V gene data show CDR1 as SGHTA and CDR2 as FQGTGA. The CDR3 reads CASSRGTGETQYF. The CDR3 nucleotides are TGTGCCAGCAGCCGAGGGACAGGGGAGACCCAGTACTTC.

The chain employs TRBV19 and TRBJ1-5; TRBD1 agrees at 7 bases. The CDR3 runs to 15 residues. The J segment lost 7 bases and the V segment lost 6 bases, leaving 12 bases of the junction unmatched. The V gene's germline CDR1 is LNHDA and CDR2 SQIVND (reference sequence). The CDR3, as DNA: TGTGCCAGTAGGGCAATTCAGGGGGGCAGGCAGCCCCAGCATTTT. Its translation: CASRAIQGGRQPQHF.

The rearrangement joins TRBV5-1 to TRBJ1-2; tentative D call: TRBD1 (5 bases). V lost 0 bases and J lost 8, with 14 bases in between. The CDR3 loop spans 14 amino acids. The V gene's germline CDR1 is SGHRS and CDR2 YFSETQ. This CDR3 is CASSLGAGGEGYTF. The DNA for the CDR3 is TGCGCCAGCAGCTTGGGTGCGGGGGGTGAAGGCTACACCTTC.